The rows below give T cell receptor beta chains drawn from one sample of a study of beta chain features in type 1 diabetes. Profiled with immunoSEQ multiplex PCR; TCRdb holds only in-frame clones, not every one. The table lists about half a million clones, approximately 30% of them singletons, with around 0.065% in the top ten. The source material was naive CD4+ T cells from blood. The receptors were sampled from a man between 18 and 35 years old in good health. Each CDR3 is given with its conserved first and last residue. Each record gives: V gene, D gene, clone size, J gene, CDR3 protein, CDR3 DNA. The D gene is left open where the match is weak. Where a row states a size, it is once, few, many or the class of an expanded clone; other rows omit it.

v_call: TRBV2; d_call: TRBD2; clone_size: -; j_call: TRBJ2-7; cdr3_aa: CASRGLAGLAQYF; cdr3_nt: TGTGCCAGCAGGGGACTAGCGGGCCTCGCGCAGTACTTC
v_call: TRBV7-9; d_call: -; clone_size: -; j_call: TRBJ2-7; cdr3_aa: CASSLVGRNEQYF; cdr3_nt: TGTGCCAGCAGCTTAGTCGGACGCAACGAGCAGTACTTC
v_call: TRBV7-9; d_call: TRBD2; clone_size: -; j_call: TRBJ2-1; cdr3_aa: CASSLVWTSGKSGNEQFF; cdr3_nt: TGTGCCAGCAGCTTAGTGTGGACTAGCGGGAAATCAGGGAATGAGCAGTTCTTC
v_call: TRBV29-1; d_call: -; clone_size: -; j_call: TRBJ1-1; cdr3_aa: CSVDSNTEAFF; cdr3_nt: TGCAGCGTCGACAGCAACACTGAAGCTTTCTTT
v_call: TRBV25-1; d_call: TRBD2; clone_size: -; j_call: TRBJ2-1; cdr3_aa: CASTPSSGRGTYNEQFF; cdr3_nt: TGTGCCAGCACTCCTAGTAGCGGGAGAGGAACCTACAATGAGCAGTTCTTC
v_call: TRBV7-9; d_call: -; clone_size: few; j_call: TRBJ2-1; cdr3_aa: CASRPPYNEQFF; cdr3_nt: TGTGCCAGCAGGCCCCCCTACAATGAGCAGTTCTTC
v_call: TRBV28; d_call: TRBD1; clone_size: few; j_call: TRBJ2-7; cdr3_aa: CASTGVYEQYF; cdr3_nt: TGTGCCTCTACAGGGGTCTACGAGCAGTACTTC
v_call: TRBV30; d_call: -; clone_size: -; j_call: TRBJ2-1; cdr3_aa: CAWCSGPSYNEQFF; cdr3_nt: TGTGCCTGGTGTAGCGGCCCCTCCTACAATGAGCAGTTCTTC
v_call: TRBV30; d_call: -; clone_size: few; j_call: TRBJ2-1; cdr3_aa: CAWKPGQHEQFF; cdr3_nt: TGTGCCTGGAAGCCAGGGCAGCATGAGCAGTTCTTC
v_call: TRBV19; d_call: -; clone_size: -; j_call: TRBJ2-5; cdr3_aa: CASSIEAWVGTQYF; cdr3_nt: TGTGCCAGTAGTATAGAAGCCTGGGTGGGGACCCAGTACTTC
v_call: TRBV30; d_call: -; clone_size: -; j_call: TRBJ2-7; cdr3_aa: CAWSAGWEQYF; cdr3_nt: TGTGCCTGGAGTGCCGGATGGGAGCAGTACTTC
v_call: TRBV28; d_call: -; clone_size: -; j_call: TRBJ2-3; cdr3_aa: CASGVYPYTDTQYF; cdr3_nt: TGTGCCAGCGGAGTTTACCCGTACACAGATACGCAGTATTTT
v_call: TRBV9; d_call: -; clone_size: few; j_call: TRBJ1-2; cdr3_aa: CASSVEGREGYGYTF; cdr3_nt: TGTGCCAGCAGCGTAGAGGGTCGGGAGGGCTATGGCTACACCTTC
v_call: TRBV21-1; d_call: -; clone_size: -; j_call: TRBJ2-7; cdr3_aa: CASSILTCSYEQYF; cdr3_nt: TGTGCCAGCAGCATCCTGACCTGCTCCTACGAGCAGTACTTC
v_call: TRBV29-1; d_call: -; clone_size: -; j_call: TRBJ2-5; cdr3_aa: CSVAQAGRLETQYF; cdr3_nt: TGCAGCGTTGCTCAGGCAGGACGACTAGAGACCCAGTACTTC
v_call: TRBV10-3; d_call: TRBD2; clone_size: few; j_call: TRBJ2-3; cdr3_aa: CAISDGLAGRTDTQYF; cdr3_nt: TGTGCCATCAGTGATGGGCTAGCGGGACGCACAGATACGCAGTATTTT
v_call: TRBV30; d_call: -; clone_size: -; j_call: TRBJ2-7; cdr3_aa: CAWTIKGLSGEQYF; cdr3_nt: TGTGCCTGGACCATAAAGGGATTATCCGGCGAGCAGTACTTC
v_call: TRBV7-9; d_call: TRBD1; clone_size: -; j_call: TRBJ2-5; cdr3_aa: CASSSPGQDPQETQYF; cdr3_nt: TGTGCCAGCAGCTCCCCGGGACAGGACCCGCAAGAGACCCAGTACTTC
v_call: TRBV9; d_call: -; clone_size: few; j_call: TRBJ1-1; cdr3_aa: CASSVGRNTEAFF; cdr3_nt: TGTGCCAGCAGCGTAGGGAGAAACACTGAAGCTTTCTTT
v_call: TRBV29-1; d_call: -; clone_size: -; j_call: TRBJ2-3; cdr3_aa: CSILTGSDTQYF; cdr3_nt: TGCAGCATATTAACAGGGTCAGATACGCAGTATTTT
v_call: TRBV7-2; d_call: -; clone_size: -; j_call: TRBJ2-1; cdr3_aa: CASSLTRGYNEQFF; cdr3_nt: TGTGCCAGCAGCTTAACGCGGGGCTACAATGAGCAGTTCTTC
v_call: TRBV23-1; d_call: -; clone_size: -; j_call: TRBJ1-2; cdr3_aa: CASSRTAAYGYTF; cdr3_nt: TGCGCCAGCAGTCGGACTGCCGCGTATGGCTACACCTTC
v_call: TRBV29-1; d_call: -; clone_size: few; j_call: TRBJ2-1; cdr3_aa: CSVVRGYSYNEQFF; cdr3_nt: TGCAGCGTTGTAAGAGGTTACTCCTACAATGAGCAGTTCTTC
v_call: TRBV27; d_call: TRBD2; clone_size: once; j_call: TRBJ2-1; cdr3_aa: CASSLSSSSGRAGEQFF; cdr3_nt: TGTGCCAGCAGTTTAAGTTCTTCGAGCGGGAGGGCAGGTGAGCAGTTCTTC
v_call: TRBV4-2; d_call: -; clone_size: -; j_call: TRBJ1-5; cdr3_aa: CASSQESRTRQPQHF; cdr3_nt: TGTGCCAGCAGCCAAGAATCCAGGACTAGGCAGCCCCAGCATTTT
v_call: TRBV6-4; d_call: TRBD1; clone_size: -; j_call: TRBJ2-1; cdr3_aa: CASSVDRVGVEQFF; cdr3_nt: TGTGCCAGCAGTGTGGACAGGGTAGGAGTTGAGCAGTTCTTC
v_call: TRBV5-1; d_call: -; clone_size: few; j_call: TRBJ2-5; cdr3_aa: CASSLVGSDETQYF; cdr3_nt: TGCGCCAGCAGCTTGGTCGGGAGTGACGAGACCCAGTACTTC
v_call: TRBV5-6; d_call: TRBD2; clone_size: -; j_call: TRBJ2-5; cdr3_aa: CASSLWTSGISAQETQYF; cdr3_nt: TGTGCCAGCAGCCTCTGGACTAGCGGGATTTCCGCCCAAGAGACCCAGTACTTC